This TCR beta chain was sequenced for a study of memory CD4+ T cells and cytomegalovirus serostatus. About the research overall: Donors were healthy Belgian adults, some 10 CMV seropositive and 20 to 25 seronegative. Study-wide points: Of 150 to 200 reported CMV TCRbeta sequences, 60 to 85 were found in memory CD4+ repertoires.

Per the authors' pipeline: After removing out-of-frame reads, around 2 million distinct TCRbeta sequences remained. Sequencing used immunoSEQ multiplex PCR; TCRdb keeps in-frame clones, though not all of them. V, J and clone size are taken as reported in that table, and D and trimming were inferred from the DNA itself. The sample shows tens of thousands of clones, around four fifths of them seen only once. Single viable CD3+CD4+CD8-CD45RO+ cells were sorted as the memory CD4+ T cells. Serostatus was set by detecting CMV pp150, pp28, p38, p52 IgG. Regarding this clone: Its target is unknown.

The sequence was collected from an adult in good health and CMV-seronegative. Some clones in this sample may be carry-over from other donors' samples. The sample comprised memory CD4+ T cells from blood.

The DNA for the CDR3 is TGTGCCAGCAGCTTGGCCGCGAGGAACAATGAGCAGTTCTTC. Encoded protein: CASSLAARNNEQFF. This chain uses TRBV5-4 with TRBJ2-1; D gene ambiguous. This CDR3 contains 14 residues. Germline CDR1 SGHNT, CDR2 YYREEE (reference sequence). Trimming removed 0 bases at V and 5 bases at J, with 9 bases between.